One sample yielded the 28 T cell receptor beta chains listed below, sequenced in a study of cytomegalovirus exposure and HLA in healthy donors. The study ran its PCR with 60 Vbeta and 13 Jbeta primers. The data were produced by immunoSEQ multiplex PCR, yet TCRdb's version contains in-frame clones alone and is incomplete. The data contain fewer than 150,000 clones, about 69% of them singletons. Source material: PBMCs. These receptors were taken from a man aged 25-45 years in good health and CMV-seronegative.

The rearrangement joins TRBV4-1 to TRBJ2-1; D might be TRBD2 (6 bases). The length of the CDR3 is 17 residues. The germline V gene encodes CDR1 MGHRA and CDR2 YSYEKL. The ends were cut back, 0 bases at V and 5 bases at J, with 17 bases in the middle. The CDR3 spells CASSQDLGGSGHNEQFF. Here the CDR3 DNA reads TGCGCCAGCAGCCAAGATTTGGGGGGTAGCGGCCACAATGAGCAGTTCTTC.

The V and J genes are TRBV2 and TRBJ2-5; no definite D call. In germline, CDR1 is SNHLY, CDR2 FYNNEI. This CDR3 is built from 12 residues. V was clipped by 6 bases and J by 4 bases, with 9 bases between them. CDR3 region: CASRRSAETQYF. In nucleotides, the CDR3 is TGTGCCAGCAGGAGGAGTGCAGAGACCCAGTACTTC.

This chain links TRBV30 with TRBJ1-2; 7 bases fit TRBD1. CDR1 and CDR2 from the germline V gene are GTSNPN and SVGIG (reference sequence). This CDR3 is 13 amino acids long. V lost 7 bases and J lost 4; bases outside the gene matches: 9. Here the CDR3 DNA reads TGTGCCTCCCAGACAGGGAGCGGCTATGGCTACACCTTC. Protein product: CASQTGSGYGYTF.

This chain uses TRBV5-1 with TRBJ1-2; no definite D call. This CDR3 comprises 16 residues. Trimming took off 0 bases at V and 0 bases at J, with 12 bases between the two ends. CDR1 and CDR2 (germline): SGHRS, YFSETQ. The CDR3 is CASSLASGRANYGYTF. In DNA form, the CDR3 reads TGCGCCAGCAGCTTGGCCAGCGGGAGAGCTAACTATGGCTACACCTTC.

This clone showed up just a few times. This chain uses TRBV7-9 with TRBJ2-7, with 8 bases identical to TRBD2. Germline loops: CDR1 SEHNR, CDR2 FQNEAQ (reference sequence). This CDR3 contains 14 residues. The J segment lost 4 bases and the V segment lost 3 bases, leaving 5 bases of the junction unmatched. CDR3 residues: CASSLTGGGYEQYF. In nucleotides, the CDR3 is TGTGCCAGCAGCTTGACGGGAGGGGGATACGAGCAGTACTTC.

The chain combines TRBV5-1 with TRBJ2-7; weak D call: TRBD1 (7 bases). Trimming stripped 4 bases from V and 3 bases from J, with 20 bases between. The CDR3 runs 16 residues. CDR1 is SGHRS and CDR2 is YFSETQ in the germline V gene. This chain's CDR3 is CASSRDDREENYEQYF. The CDR3 DNA follows: TGCGCCAGCAGCAGAGATGACAGGGAGGAAAACTACGAGCAGTACTTC.

The chain couples TRBV7-9 to TRBJ2-7; possibly TRBD1 for D (5 bases). Germline V gene sequence: CDR1 SEHNR, CDR2 FQNEAQ (reference sequence). The CDR3 spans 16 residues. CDR3 in amino acids: CGNHQEARVELSEQYF. In nucleotides, the CDR3 is TGTGGCAACCACCAAGAAGCCAGGGTGGAACTCTCCGAGCAGTACTTC.

The chain carries TRBV5-1 and TRBJ1-4; 10 positions match TRBD1. The CDR3 contains 18 residues. Germline V CDR1 and CDR2: SGHRS, YFSETQ. After removal of 8 bases from V and 7 bases from J, the junction contained 20 bases not matched to a gene. CDR3 sequence reads: CARLVGTGEWDRGEKLFF. CDR3 bases: TGCGCCAGACTAGTCGGGACAGGGGAGTGGGATCGTGGTGAAAAACTGTTTTTT.

This clone was counted ten times or more. The chain combines TRBV28 with TRBJ2-7; the match to TRBD1 covers 7 bases. With V trimmed by 5 bases and J by 12 bases, 7 bases remained unmatched. CDR1 is MDHEN and CDR2 is SYDVKM in the germline V gene. The CDR3 extends over 11 amino acids. The CDR3 bases are TGTGCCAGCAGTCTCGGACAGGATCGGTACTTC. Translating gives CASSLGQDRYF.

The CDR3 spells CASSLQGKSSYEQYF. CDR3 nucleotides: TGCGCCAGCAGCTTGCAGGGGAAGAGCTCCTACGAGCAGTACTTC. The V gene is TRBV5-1, the J gene TRBJ2-7; D possibly corresponds to TRBD1 (6 bases). The germline gives CDR1 SGHRS, CDR2 YFSETQ. With 1 base removed from V and 0 bases from J, the gap between germline ends came to 11 bases. The CDR3 has 15 residues.

This chain connects TRBV5-7 to TRBJ1-6; TRBD1 is a possible D gene (5 bases). TRBV5-7 is an ORF for which the function is uncertain. The CDR3 is 17 residues long. Trimming stripped 0 bases from V and 9 bases from J, with 19 bases between. The CDR3, as DNA: TGTGCCAGCAGCTTGGTGGGCAGGGCGTCCTTTTGTTCACCCCTCCACTTT. As protein: CASSLVGRASFCSPLHF.

J is TRBJ2-7 and V is TRBV4-3; 7 bases match TRBD1. The germline V gene encodes CDR1 LGHNA and CDR2 YSLEER. V was pared by 4 bases and J by 3 bases, with 12 bases of the junction left unmatched. The CDR3 sequence is 16 residues long. This CDR3 reads CASSPGTAYPYYEQYF. CDR3 coding DNA: TGCGCCAGCAGCCCCGGGACAGCTTACCCCTACTACGAGCAGTACTTC.

The J gene is TRBJ1-5, the V gene TRBV2; TRBD1 agrees at 8 bases. Unmatched junction bases numbered 3, after V lost 3 bases and J lost 5 bases. The CDR3 is 14 residues long. CDR1 and CDR2 (germline): SNHLY, FYNNEI. The CDR3 spells CASSEVGQDQPQHF. DNA of the CDR3: TGTGCCAGCAGTGAGGTGGGACAGGATCAGCCCCAGCATTTT. The full variable domain, rest sourced from reference TRBV2 and TRBJ1-5, is EPEVTQTPSHQVTQMGQEVILRCVPISNHLYFYWYRQILGQKVEFLVSFYNNEISEKSEIFDDQFSVERPDGSNFTLKIRSTKLEDSAMYFCASSEVGQDQPQHFGDGTRLSIL.

The rearrangement uses TRBV29-1 and TRBJ1-2; 7 nucleotides align to TRBD1. The CDR3 extends over 12 amino acids. V lost 8 bases to trimming and J lost 2 bases; unmatched junction nucleotides: 5. Germline CDR1 SQVTM, CDR2 ANQGSEA. The CDR3 spells CSSGTVNYGYTF. CDR3 sequence (DNA): TGCAGCTCCGGGACAGTCAACTATGGCTACACCTTC.

This clone was detected only once. This chain connects TRBV5-3 to TRBJ1-1, with 8 bases that match TRBD1. TRBV5-3 is given ORF status, its function remaining uncertain. This CDR3 is built from 14 residues. V lost 4 bases, J lost 5 bases, and 7 bases stayed unmatched. The CDR3 sequence is CARSVDRGWTEAFF. In DNA form, the CDR3 reads TGTGCCAGAAGCGTCGACAGGGGTTGGACTGAAGCTTTCTTT.

Remarks on this clone: One junction end disagrees with the germline gene, perhaps due to a read error. This sequence joins TRBV14 and TRBJ2-1; D gene unclear. The germline CDR1 and CDR2 sequences are SGHDN and FVKESK. The CDR3 contains 12 residues. The CDR3 sequence: CASSPSHNEQFF. The CDR3 DNA is TGTGCCAGCAGCCCCTCCCACAATGAGCAGTTCTTC.

V usage is TRBV7-6 and J usage is TRBJ2-5, with 13 bases fitting TRBD2. Losses at the gene ends were 1 base for V and 2 bases for J; bases not matched to a gene: 4. The germline V gene encodes CDR1 SGHVS and CDR2 FNYEAQ. This CDR3 comprises 17 residues. The CDR3 sequence: CASSLGLAGGGQETQYF. The CDR3 nucleotides read TGTGCCAGCAGCTTAGGACTAGCGGGAGGTGGGCAAGAGACCCAGTACTTC.

The chain uses TRBV7-2 and TRBJ2-7; possibly TRBD1 for D (5 bases). The V end lost 5 bases, the J end lost 4 bases, and 9 bases lay between the germline ends. The CDR3 sequence is 12 residues long. CDR1 and CDR2 from the germline V gene are SGHTA and FQGNSA. The CDR3 region is CASSLQGYEQYF. The DNA of the CDR3 is TGTGCCAGCAGCCTTCAGGGTTACGAGCAGTACTTC.

This chain connects TRBV5-6 to TRBJ2-1; 11 positions agree with TRBD2. The CDR3 consists of 16 residues. CDR1 SGHDT and CDR2 YYEEEE come from the germline V gene. The J segment lost 7 bases and the V segment lost 0 bases, leaving 6 bases of the junction unmatched. DNA for the CDR3: TGTGCCAGCAGCTTGGGTTGGCTAGCGGGAGGAAATGAGCAGTTCTTC. It yields the protein CASSLGWLAGGNEQFF.

This chain uses TRBV19 with TRBJ2-3, with TRBD2 matching 10 bases. Germline V gene lookup returns CDR1 LNHDA and CDR2 SQIVND (reference sequence). This CDR3 is built from 15 residues. J was trimmed by 6 bases and V by 11 bases; bases with no gene match: 14. CDR3 sequence reads: CASSTSGYPGDTQYF. The CDR3 bases are TGTGCCTCCTCGACTAGCGGGTACCCGGGGGATACGCAGTATTTT.

The chain couples TRBV6-5 to TRBJ1-1, with TRBD1 matching over 9 bases. The CDR3 runs 15 residues. V dropped 7 bases and J dropped 0; count of bases not matched to a gene: 6. Germline V gene lookup returns CDR1 MNHEY and CDR2 SVGAGI. The CDR3 loop is CASKNRGLVNTEAFF. For the CDR3, the DNA is TGTGCCAGCAAGAACAGGGGGCTCGTGAACACTGAAGCTTTCTTT.

The chain joins TRBV5-1 to TRBJ2-1, with D uncertain. Germline values: CDR1 SGHRS, CDR2 YFSETQ. V lost 0 bases and J 10 bases, leaving 20 bases between the germline ends. This CDR3 is 16 amino acids long. This chain's CDR3 is CASSLATTLRIGEQFF. The CDR3 DNA sequence: TGCGCCAGCAGCTTGGCTACAACCCTGAGAATCGGGGAGCAGTTCTTC. Full variable domain (remainder filled in from reference TRBV5-1 and TRBJ2-1): KAGVTQTPRYLIKTRGQQVTLSCSPISGHRSVSWYQQTPGQGLQFLFEYFSETQRNKGNFPGRFSGRQFSNSRSEMNVSTLELGDSALYLCASSLATTLRIGEQFFGPGTRLTVL.

The chain's CDR3 is CASRTTRASGTGELFF. DNA of the CDR3: TGTGCCAGCAGGACAACCCGGGCGAGCGGCACCGGGGAGCTGTTTTTT. The chain links TRBV25-1 to TRBJ2-2; the D gene is possibly TRBD2 (5 bases). Between the trimmed V and J ends, which lost 6 bases and 4 bases, there was a span of 18 bases. The CDR3 has 16 residues. CDR1 MGHDK and CDR2 SYGVNS come from the germline V gene.

V usage is TRBV27 and J usage is TRBJ2-6, with a possible D match to TRBD2 (6 bases). CDR1 MNHEY and CDR2 SMNVEV come from the germline V gene (reference sequence). V lost 5 bases, J lost 0 bases, and 11 bases lay in between. There are 16 residues in the CDR3. The CDR3, as DNA: TGTGCCAGCAGTCCCAACGGGGGCTCTGGGGCCAACGTCCTGACTTTC. Translation: CASSPNGGSGANVLTF.

The CDR3 region has the DNA TGTGCCAGCAGCCAAGCGGGAGGGCCGGCAAACATTCAGTACTTC. Translating gives CASSQAGGPANIQYF. This rearrangement joins TRBV4-2 to TRBJ2-4, with 8 bases fitting TRBD2. The V segment lost 1 base and the J segment 6 bases; nucleotides outside the gene matches: 5. The germline gives CDR1 LGHNA, CDR2 YNFKEQ. The CDR3 runs 15 residues.

This rearrangement joins TRBV6-5 to TRBJ2-7; 11 positions agree with TRBD2. Germline trimming cut 5 bases from V and 4 bases from J; bases unmatched to any gene: 4. This CDR3 is 14 amino acids long. Looked up from germline, CDR1 is MNHEY and CDR2 is SVGAGI. The CDR3 loop is CASSPTSGGYEQYF. In DNA, the CDR3 is TGTGCCAGCAGTCCAACTAGCGGGGGTTACGAGCAGTACTTC.

J is TRBJ2-1 and V is TRBV30; D might be TRBD2 (5 bases). Germline values: CDR1 GTSNPN, CDR2 SVGIG (reference sequence). This CDR3 comprises 17 residues. Trimming cost V 1 base and J 0 bases, with 16 bases left between them. The CDR3 bases are TGTGCCTGGAGTGCCCCCTGGCGGGTTAGCTCCTACAATGAGCAGTTCTTC. This sequence encodes CAWSAPWRVSSYNEQFF. Based on the CDR3 plus reference TRBV30 and TRBJ2-1, the full variable domain is SQTIHQWPATLVQPVGSPLSLECTVEGTSNPNLYWYRQAAGRGLQLLFYSVGIGQISSEVPQNLSASRPQDRQFILSSKKLLLSDSGFYLCAWSAPWRVSSYNEQFFGPGTRLTVL.

The V and J genes are TRBV30 and TRBJ2-2; a weak D match, TRBD1 (5 bases). This CDR3 has 14 amino acids. The V and J ends lost 2 bases and 4 bases respectively, with 11 bases between them. CDR1 is GTSNPN and CDR2 is SVGIG in the germline V gene (reference sequence). CDR3 bases: TGTGCCTGGAGTTCCGACAGCCGCACCGGGGAGCTGTTTTTT. Translated, it gives CAWSSDSRTGELFF.